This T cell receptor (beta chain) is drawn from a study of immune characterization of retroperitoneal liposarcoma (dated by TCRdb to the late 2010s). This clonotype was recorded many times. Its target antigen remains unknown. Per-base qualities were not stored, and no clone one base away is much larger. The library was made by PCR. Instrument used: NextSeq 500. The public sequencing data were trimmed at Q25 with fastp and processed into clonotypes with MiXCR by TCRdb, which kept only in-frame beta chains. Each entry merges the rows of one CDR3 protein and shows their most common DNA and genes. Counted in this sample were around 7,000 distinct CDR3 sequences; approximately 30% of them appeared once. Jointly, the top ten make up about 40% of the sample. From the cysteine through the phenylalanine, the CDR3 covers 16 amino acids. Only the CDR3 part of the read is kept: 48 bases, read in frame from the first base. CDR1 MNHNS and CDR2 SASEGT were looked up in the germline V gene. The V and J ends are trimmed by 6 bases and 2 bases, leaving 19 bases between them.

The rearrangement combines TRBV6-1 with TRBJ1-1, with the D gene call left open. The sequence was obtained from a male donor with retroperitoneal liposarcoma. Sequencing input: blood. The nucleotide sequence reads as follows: TGTGCCAGCAGCTCTCCATTTAGGGTCGTTAACACTGAAGCTTTCTTT. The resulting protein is CASSSPFRVVNTEAFF.